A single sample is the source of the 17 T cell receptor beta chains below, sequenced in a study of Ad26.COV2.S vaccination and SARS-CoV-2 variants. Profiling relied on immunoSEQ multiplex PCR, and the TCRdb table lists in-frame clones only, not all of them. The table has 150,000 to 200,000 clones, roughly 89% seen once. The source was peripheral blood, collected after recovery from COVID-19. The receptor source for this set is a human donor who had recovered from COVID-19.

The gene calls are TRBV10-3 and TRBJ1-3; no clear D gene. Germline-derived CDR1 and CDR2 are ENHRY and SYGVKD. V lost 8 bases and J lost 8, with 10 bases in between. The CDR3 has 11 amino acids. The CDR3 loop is CAIGTGDTIYF. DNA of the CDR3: TGTGCCATCGGTACCGGGGACACCATATATTTT.

The CDR3 sequence: CASSPRGVFSGNTIYF. CDR3 nucleotide sequence: TGCGCCAGCAGCCCACGAGGGGTTTTTTCTGGAAACACCATATATTTT. This chain uses TRBV5-1 with TRBJ1-3; a weak D match, TRBD1 (5 bases). The CDR3 sequence is 16 residues long. Trimming took 4 bases from V and 1 from J, leaving 15 bases between them. Germline assignment: CDR1 SGHRS and CDR2 YFSETQ.

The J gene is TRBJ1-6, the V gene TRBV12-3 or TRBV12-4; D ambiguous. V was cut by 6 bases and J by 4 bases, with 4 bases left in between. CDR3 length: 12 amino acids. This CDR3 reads CASRLYNSPLHF. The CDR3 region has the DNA TGTGCCAGCAGGCTTTATAATTCACCCCTCCACTTT.

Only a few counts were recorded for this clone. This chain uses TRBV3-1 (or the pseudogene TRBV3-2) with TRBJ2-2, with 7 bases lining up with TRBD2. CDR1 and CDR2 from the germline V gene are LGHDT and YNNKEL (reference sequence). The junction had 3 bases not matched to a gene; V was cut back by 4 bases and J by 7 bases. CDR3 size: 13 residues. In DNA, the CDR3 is TGTGCCAGCAGCCCTTGGGGGGGCGGGGAGCTGTTTTTT. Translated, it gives CASSPWGGGELFF.

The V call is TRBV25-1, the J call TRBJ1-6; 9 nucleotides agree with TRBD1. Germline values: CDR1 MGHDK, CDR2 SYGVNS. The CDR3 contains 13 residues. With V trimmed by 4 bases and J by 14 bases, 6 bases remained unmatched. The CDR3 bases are TGTGCCAGCAGTGGCGGACAGGGGATGTCCCTCCACTTT. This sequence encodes CASSGGQGMSLHF.

The CDR3 here is CASSFRTSEAFF. In nucleotides, the CDR3 is TGTGCCAGCAGCTTCAGGACATCAGAAGCTTTCTTT. J is TRBJ1-1 and V is TRBV7-9, with D maybe TRBD1 (5 bases). Trimming stripped 3 bases from V and 8 bases from J, with 10 bases between. This CDR3 spans 12 amino acids. Germline V gene data show CDR1 as SEHNR and CDR2 as FQNEAQ (reference sequence).

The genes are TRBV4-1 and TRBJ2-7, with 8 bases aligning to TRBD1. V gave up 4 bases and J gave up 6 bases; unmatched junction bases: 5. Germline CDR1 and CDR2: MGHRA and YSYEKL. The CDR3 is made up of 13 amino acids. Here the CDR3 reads CASSPTGAGEQYF. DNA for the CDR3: TGCGCCAGCAGCCCGACAGGGGCCGGCGAGCAGTACTTC.

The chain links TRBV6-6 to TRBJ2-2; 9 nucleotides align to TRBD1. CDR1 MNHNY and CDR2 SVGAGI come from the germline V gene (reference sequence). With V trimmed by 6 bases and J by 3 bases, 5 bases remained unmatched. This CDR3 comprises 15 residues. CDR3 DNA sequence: TGTGCCAGCAGGCCCGACAGGGGGGACACCGGGGAGCTGTTTTTT. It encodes CASRPDRGDTGELFF.

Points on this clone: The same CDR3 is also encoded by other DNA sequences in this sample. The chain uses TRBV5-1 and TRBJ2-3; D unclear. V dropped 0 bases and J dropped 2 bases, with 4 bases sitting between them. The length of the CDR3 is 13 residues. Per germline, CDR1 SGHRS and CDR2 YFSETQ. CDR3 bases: TGCGCCAGCAGCTTGGGGCCCACAGATACGCAGTATTTT. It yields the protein CASSLGPTDTQYF.

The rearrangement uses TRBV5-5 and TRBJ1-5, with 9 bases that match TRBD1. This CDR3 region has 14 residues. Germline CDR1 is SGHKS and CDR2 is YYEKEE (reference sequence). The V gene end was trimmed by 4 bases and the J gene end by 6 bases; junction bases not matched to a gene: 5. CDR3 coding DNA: TGTGCCAGCAGCCTCACAGGGGGCAGTCAGCCCCAGCATTTT. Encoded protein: CASSLTGGSQPQHF.

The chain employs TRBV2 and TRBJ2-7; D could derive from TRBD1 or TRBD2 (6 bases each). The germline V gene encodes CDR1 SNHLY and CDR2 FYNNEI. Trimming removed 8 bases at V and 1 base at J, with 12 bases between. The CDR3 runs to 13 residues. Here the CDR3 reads CASLEGVSYEQYF. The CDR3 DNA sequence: TGTGCCAGCCTGGAGGGGGTTTCCTACGAGCAGTACTTC. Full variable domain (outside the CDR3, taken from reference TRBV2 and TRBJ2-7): EPEVTQTPSHQVTQMGQEVILRCVPISNHLYFYWYRQILGQKVEFLVSFYNNEISEKSEIFDDQFSVERPDGSNFTLKIRSTKLEDSAMYFCASLEGVSYEQYFGPGTRLTVT.

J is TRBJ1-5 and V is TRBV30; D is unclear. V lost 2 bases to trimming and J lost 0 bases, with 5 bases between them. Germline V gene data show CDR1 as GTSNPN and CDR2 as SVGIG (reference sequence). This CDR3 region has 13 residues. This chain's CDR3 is CAWSKYSNQPQHF. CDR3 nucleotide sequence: TGTGCCTGGAGTAAGTATAGCAATCAGCCCCAGCATTTT. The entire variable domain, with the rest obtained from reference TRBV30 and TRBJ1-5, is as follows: SQTIHQWPATLVQPVGSPLSLECTVEGTSNPNLYWYRQAAGRGLQLLFYSVGIGQISSEVPQNLSASRPQDRQFILSSKKLLLSDSGFYLCAWSKYSNQPQHFGDGTRLSIL.

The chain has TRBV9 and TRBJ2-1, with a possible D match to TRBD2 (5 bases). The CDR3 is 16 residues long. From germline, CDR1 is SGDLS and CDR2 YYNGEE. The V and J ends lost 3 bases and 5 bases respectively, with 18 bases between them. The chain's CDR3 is CASSARTPVGNNEQFF. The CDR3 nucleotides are TGTGCCAGCAGCGCTCGGACTCCGGTGGGAAACAATGAGCAGTTCTTC.

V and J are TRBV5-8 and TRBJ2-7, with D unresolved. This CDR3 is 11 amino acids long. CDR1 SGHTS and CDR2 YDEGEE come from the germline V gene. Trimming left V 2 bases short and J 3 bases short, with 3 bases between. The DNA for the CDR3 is TGTGCCAGCAGCTTCGGCTACGAGCAGTACTTC. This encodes CASSFGYEQYF.

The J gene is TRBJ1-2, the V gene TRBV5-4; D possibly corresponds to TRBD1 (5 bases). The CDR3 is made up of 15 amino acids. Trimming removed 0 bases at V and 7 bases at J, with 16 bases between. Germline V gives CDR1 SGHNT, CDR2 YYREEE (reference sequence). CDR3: CASSLVSDTGGGYTF. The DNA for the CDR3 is TGTGCCAGCAGCTTGGTATCGGACACGGGAGGTGGCTACACCTTC.

CDR3 nucleotides: TGTGCCAGCAGCAAAGGAGGCTCTGGGGCCAACGTCCTGACTTTC. Translating gives CASSKGGSGANVLTF. The chain recombines TRBV28 with TRBJ2-6; tentatively, D is TRBD2 (5 bases). Trimming left V 6 bases short and J 0 bases short, with 9 bases between. This CDR3 region has 15 residues. CDR1 and CDR2 (germline): MDHEN, SYDVKM.

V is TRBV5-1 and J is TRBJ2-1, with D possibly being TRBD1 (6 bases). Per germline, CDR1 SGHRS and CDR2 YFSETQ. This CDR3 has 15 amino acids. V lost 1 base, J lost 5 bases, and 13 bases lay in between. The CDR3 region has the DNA TGCGCCAGCAGCTTGCTCGGACAGACCAACAATGAGCAGTTCTTC. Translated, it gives CASSLLGQTNNEQFF.